A selection of T cell receptor beta chains follows, all from one sample in a study of siplizumab effects on memory and regulatory T cells. This table comes from immunoSEQ multiplex PCR, and its TCRdb copy is limited to in-frame clones, with some not included. This table has about 100,000 clones, approximately 92% appearing once. Sequencing was done on a sample of CD4+ T cells sorted from blood. Receptor source: a human donor in good health. The CDR3 runs from the conserved cysteine through the conserved F or W. The D gene is left open where the match is weak. Expanded clones get a size class; other rows say once, few or many, or leave the size out.

. | TRBJ2-6 | . | TRBV29-1 | TGCAGCGCTGGGGACAACCCGTACTCTGGGGCCAACGTCCTGACTTTC | CSAGDNPYSGANVLTF
. | TRBJ1-1 | TRBD1 | TRBV6-7 | TGTGCCAGCAGTTACTCCGGGACAGGGTCATCAAGGAGGAACACTGAAGCTTTCTTT | CASSYSGTGSSRRNTEAFF
once | TRBJ2-1 | . | TRBV27 | TGTGCCAGCAGTTTTCCAGCGCGATACAATGAGCAGTTCTTC | CASSFPARYNEQFF
. | TRBJ2-1 | . | TRBV5-1 | TGCGCCAGCAGCTTCGGGGACTCGAGATTAGAGCAGTTCTTC | CASSFGDSRLEQFF
. | TRBJ1-6 | . | TRBV9 | TGTGCCAGCAGCGTAGGTCGAATGGGCAATTCACCCCTCCACTTT | CASSVGRMGNSPLHF
. | TRBJ2-1 | . | TRBV12-5 | TGTGCTAGTGGTCAAACAGGGCAAGAGCAGTTCTTC | CASGQTGQEQFF
. | TRBJ1-6 | . | TRBV12-5 | TGTGCTAGTGGTTTGACGGTAGGGGGTAATTCACCCCTCCACTTT | CASGLTVGGNSPLHF
. | TRBJ2-1 | . | TRBV5-1 | TGCGCCAGCAGGCAAGCTACTGGGAATGAGCAGTTCTTC | CASRQATGNEQFF
. | TRBJ2-3 | TRBD2 | TRBV5-6 | TGTGCCAGCACCCTCGGGGGGGGCTACACAGATACGCAGTATTTT | CASTLGGGYTDTQYF
once | TRBJ2-3 | TRBD2 | TRBV5-1 | TGCGCCAGCAGCTCAGGGACTAGCGTAACGGCGGATACGCAGTATTTT | CASSSGTSVTADTQYF
once | TRBJ2-7 | . | TRBV11-2 | TGTGCCAGCAGCTTAGGGTCGGCAGGTCAGTCCTACGAGCAGTACTTC | CASSLGSAGQSYEQYF
. | TRBJ2-7 | TRBD1 | TRBV19 | TGTGCCAGTAGTCCGCAACAGGGGATCACGAGCTCCTACGAGCAGTACTTC | CASSPQQGITSSYEQYF
. | TRBJ1-1 | . | TRBV6-5 | TGTGCCAGCACGGGGGCTGGCACTGAAGCTTTCTTT | CASTGAGTEAFF
. | TRBJ2-7 | . | TRBV30 | TGTGCCTGGAGTCGCCAGACAGGAGGCGAGCAGTACTTC | CAWSRQTGGEQYF
. | TRBJ1-2 | TRBD1 | TRBV2 | TGTGCCGGGTTCGAACAGGGGAGCGGCTACACCTTC | CAGFEQGSGYTF
. | TRBJ1-2 | . | TRBV5-6 | TGTGCCAGCAGCTTCGGGACCATTCTACACTATGGCTACACCTTC | CASSFGTILHYGYTF
. | TRBJ2-7 | . | TRBV19 | TGTGCCAGTAGTACTTCCGGGGGATCCTACGAGCAGTACTTC | CASSTSGGSYEQYF
. | TRBJ2-7 | TRBD1 | TRBV5-6 | TGTGCCAGCAGCTTGGAGGGACAGTATACGAACGAGCAGTACTTC | CASSLEGQYTNEQYF
. | TRBJ1-5 | . | TRBV7-2 | TGTGCCAGCAGCTTGGGCAATGGCAATCAGCCCCAGCATTTT | CASSLGNGNQPQHF
. | TRBJ1-2 | TRBD1 | TRBV6-6 | TGTGCCAGCAGTTACGGGACAGGGGGAGCCAACTATGGCTACACCTTC | CASSYGTGGANYGYTF
. | TRBJ2-3 | . | TRBV4-2 | TGTGCCAGCAGCCAGGATCCCACTAGCACAGATACGCAGTATTTT | CASSQDPTSTDTQYF
once | TRBJ2-7 | TRBD1 | TRBV18 | TGTGCCAGCTCACTGGGACAGACCCACCACGAGCAGTACTTC | CASSLGQTHHEQYF
. | TRBJ2-7 | . | TRBV6-5 | TGTGCCAGCGCGAAGCACAGCCTCATCTACGAGCAGTACTTC | CASAKHSLIYEQYF
. | TRBJ2-5 | . | TRBV7-9 | TGTGCCAGCAGCTTAGGGGGGGAACAAGAGACCCAGTACTTC | CASSLGGEQETQYF
. | TRBJ2-7 | . | TRBV5-5 | TGTGCCAGCAGCTTGGAAGGGTACGAGCAGTACTTC | CASSLEGYEQYF
. | TRBJ1-2 | TRBD1 | TRBV5-1 | TGCGCCAGCACCCGCACGCCGGACAGGGTTGATGGCTACACCTTC | CASTRTPDRVDGYTF
. | TRBJ2-3 | . | TRBV11-3 | TGTGCCAGCAGCTTAGGCGGGGTCACAGATACGCAGTATTTT | CASSLGGVTDTQYF
. | TRBJ2-3 | . | TRBV28 | TGTGCCAGCAGTTTACGCGGTCGATACACAGATACGCAGTATTTT | CASSLRGRYTDTQYF
. | TRBJ2-5 | TRBD1 | TRBV6-5 | TGTGCCAGCAGTTACGCGACAGGGAAGGGAGAGACCCAGTACTTC | CASSYATGKGETQYF
. | TRBJ2-4 | . | TRBV5-1 | TGCGCCAGCAGCTTGTCAGGGGTGGCCAAAAACATTCAGTACTTC | CASSLSGVAKNIQYF
. | TRBJ2-1 | TRBD2 | TRBV10-2 | TGCGCCAGCAGTGAGAGAGTATCGCGGGGGGGGTACAATGAGCAGTTCTTC | CASSERVSRGGYNEQFF
. | TRBJ2-3 | TRBD2 | TRBV11-2 | TGTGCCAGCAGCCCGGGGGGAAGTCTTTACACAGATACGCAGTATTTT | CASSPGGSLYTDTQYF
few | TRBJ1-2 | . | TRBV10-3 | TGTGCCATCAGTGATCTAGGGGCCCCTGACTTC | CAISDLGAPDF
few | TRBJ1-6 | TRBD1 | TRBV6-6 | TGTGCCACCCGGGACAGTAACAATTCACCCCTCCACTTT | CATRDSNNSPLHF
. | TRBJ1-5 | . | TRBV6-1 | TGTGCCAGCAGTGAAGAAGGAGTCTCATTTAGGAACCAGCATTTT | CASSEEGVSFRNQHF
once | TRBJ2-7 | . | TRBV4-3 | TGCGCCAGCAGCCAAGATGACGGCTACGAGCAGTACTTC | CASSQDDGYEQYF
. | TRBJ2-1 | TRBD2 | TRBV10-1 | TGCGCCAGCAGCCCCAGGGTACGCGGGGGGACGAGGGAGCAGTTCTTC | CASSPRVRGGTREQFF